Listed here is a single T cell receptor beta chain. The antigen it binds to is not known. No much larger clone is present one base from it, and per-base qualities are unavailable. On a MiSeq, deep resolution sequencing aimed for a depth between 1 in 1 million and 1 in 200,000 T cells, with each clonotype covered 10x on average. TCR beta libraries were generated with the immunoSEQ hsTCRB Kit. Per the source publication's procedure: Data were analyzed with ImmunoSEQ Data Assistant and ImmunoSEQ Analyzer, with V, D and J genes assigned per IMGT definitions. Clonality was computed as one minus normalized Shannon entropy of productive rearrangement frequencies, ranging from 0 to 1. Public clonotype analysis was restricted to overrepresented clonotypes comprising at least 0.05% of each patient's repertoire. About twelve age-matched healthy donor repertoires from immuneACCESS were used as controls for clonality. Held by TCRdb, this immuneACCESS table contains in-frame sequences only and omits some clones. Under half of the omission traces to an unresolved V gene where checked; the cause of the rest is unknown. The DNA gave D and trimming, while V, J and clone size come from that table. This sample is represented by about 97,000 clones; approximately 80% of them were singletons. Of the sample, about 22% is held by the ten largest clones.

The time point label on this specimen signifies: roughly 2 years on ibrutinib. For TCR beta library preparation, roughly 2 micrograms of genomic DNA were extracted from the cryopreserved PBMCs. High-throughput TCR beta sequencing was performed on longitudinal blood samples from CLL patients receiving ibrutinib monotherapy. Patients were enrolled in a phase 2 open-label single-center ibrutinib monotherapy trial. This entry is derived from a study of cytotoxic CD8 clonotypes in ibrutinib-treated CLL (dated by TCRdb to about 2021). General notes on the study: The cohort included around 15 treatment-naive and approximately eleven relapsed/refractory patients; about 17 were IGHV unmutated. Partial responses were observed in about 25 patients and complete responses in 2; after a median follow-up of 68 months, remission was maintained in 14 patients and progression was observed in approximately 12. Response samples were taken after a median of around 13 months on treatment, ranging from about 6 to 36 months. On average, each sample had about 250,000 productive templates and 96,000 or so productive rearrangements. Longitudinal samples were obtainable from 26 of the 86 participants in the trial. Cryopreserved peripheral blood mononuclear cells were collected before treatment, at response, and at either disease progression or sustained remission. All remission and progressive disease samples were collected while patients were still receiving ibrutinib.

Spanning cysteine to phenylalanine, the CDR3 consists of 13 amino acids. The read is trimmed to its CDR3 DNA, 39 bases read in frame from base 1. Looking up the germline V gene (reference sequence) yields CDR1 MNHEY and CDR2 SMNVEV. The V and J ends are trimmed by 3 bases and 5 bases, leaving 10 bases between them. Overall study results and their limits: Public clonotypes were rare and either shrank or stayed stable during treatment, and the rise in clonality at ibrutinib response reflected expansion of private clonotypes. Clonality rose at ibrutinib response, remained stable during sustained remission, and dropped back toward baseline at progression. Sustained-remission and progressing patients did not have matched sampling times, and lymph node repertoires were not examined. Baseline clonality exceeded that of age-matched healthy donors and correlated strongly with circulating CD8+ T-cell counts.

The clonotype originates from a human donor with chronic lymphocytic leukemia. Sample: PBMCs, taken after 24 months of ibrutinib treatment. Here the chain combines TRBV27 and TRBJ1-1; the D gene is possibly TRBD1, with 5 bases matching. At the DNA level, the sequence is TGTGCCAGCAGTTTGGGACGGGGTACTGAAGCTTTCTTT. It translates to CASSLGRGTEAFF.